The clone carrying this T cell receptor (beta chain) was counted a single time. Its target is not known. Measured with immunoSEQ multiplex PCR; TCRdb has only the in-frame clones, and not every one. The sample shows roughly 50,000 clones, more than 80% of them seen only once. The germline V and J ends were trimmed by 3 bases and 3 bases, with 11 bases remaining between them. Germline V gene lookup returns CDR1 LNHDA and CDR2 SQIVND (reference sequence). The CDR3 spans 14 residues. The data are from a study of cytomegalovirus exposure and HLA in healthy donors. Whole-study results and caveats: According to the study, around 160 TCR beta chains were cytomegalovirus-associated. TCR clusters originating in the first cohort tended to co-occur in the 100 to 150 validation repertoires, according to a later analysis. High specificity and sensitivity for cytomegalovirus status were reported for the classifier.

The sequence was collected from a man younger than 35 in good health and CMV-seronegative. Material: PBMCs. The chain joins TRBV19 to TRBJ2-5; D might be TRBD1 (5 bases). The DNA of the CDR3 is TGTGCCAGTAGTATCTCACAGGCTAAAGAGACCCAGTACTTC. Encoded protein: CASSISQAKETQYF.